The rows below give T cell receptor beta chains drawn from one sample of a study of blood T cell repertoires in COVID-19. Some clones are missing from TCRdb's copy, which holds only in-frame ones; the method was immunoSEQ multiplex PCR. Here the sample spans about 140,000 clones, around 80% being singletons. Sequencing was done on a sample of peripheral blood. Every receptor here comes from a man in his fifties with acute or convalescent COVID-19. CDR3s include the opening cysteine and the closing phenylalanine or tryptophan. D genes are given only for firm matches. Size tells how often a clone was seen (once, few, many) or the class of an expanded clone, and some rows leave it out.

j_call: TRBJ1-1; v_call: TRBV27; d_call: NA; clone_size: NA; cdr3_aa: CASSPPGQNTEAFF; cdr3_nt: TGTGCCAGCAGTCCCCCAGGGCAGAACACTGAAGCTTTCTTT
j_call: TRBJ1-4; v_call: TRBV5-1; d_call: TRBD1; clone_size: once; cdr3_aa: CASAPGQGPNEKLFF; cdr3_nt: TGCGCCAGCGCACCTGGACAGGGGCCTAATGAAAAACTGTTTTTT
j_call: TRBJ1-6; v_call: TRBV7-6; d_call: NA; clone_size: once; cdr3_aa: CASSLNETHYNSPLHF; cdr3_nt: TGTGCCAGCAGCTTAAATGAGACACATTATAATTCACCCCTCCACTTT
j_call: TRBJ2-3; v_call: TRBV5-1; d_call: TRBD1; clone_size: NA; cdr3_aa: CASTLTGSSTDTQYF; cdr3_nt: TGCGCCAGCACCCTGACAGGGTCAAGCACAGATACGCAGTATTTT
j_call: TRBJ1-1; v_call: TRBV9; d_call: NA; clone_size: NA; cdr3_aa: CASSASHGGSVTEAFF; cdr3_nt: TGTGCCAGCAGCGCCTCCCACGGGGGGTCTGTCACTGAAGCTTTCTTT
j_call: TRBJ2-5; v_call: TRBV11-2; d_call: TRBD2; clone_size: NA; cdr3_aa: CASSLLAGTQETQYF; cdr3_nt: TGTGCCAGCAGCTTACTAGCGGGGACCCAAGAGACCCAGTACTTC
j_call: TRBJ2-3; v_call: TRBV6-1; d_call: NA; clone_size: once; cdr3_aa: CASSLGGPSPDTQYF; cdr3_nt: TGTGCCAGCAGCCTCGGGGGGCCCTCCCCAGATACGCAGTATTTT
j_call: TRBJ2-1; v_call: TRBV5-1; d_call: TRBD2; clone_size: few; cdr3_aa: CATHAGLVGLAGESYNEQFF; cdr3_nt: TGCGCCACCCATGCCGGGTTAGTGGGACTAGCGGGGGAATCCTACAATGAGCAGTTCTTC
j_call: TRBJ2-1; v_call: TRBV11-2; d_call: NA; clone_size: NA; cdr3_aa: CASSLARGGNEQFF; cdr3_nt: TGTGCCAGCAGCTTAGCCAGGGGTGGGAATGAGCAGTTCTTC
j_call: TRBJ1-1; v_call: TRBV5-1; d_call: NA; clone_size: few; cdr3_aa: CASSPQGSGKAFF; cdr3_nt: TGCGCCAGCAGCCCCCAGGGGAGTGGGAAAGCTTTCTTT
j_call: TRBJ1-1; v_call: TRBV6-5; d_call: NA; clone_size: NA; cdr3_aa: CASSYRAAGGTEAFF; cdr3_nt: TGTGCCAGCAGTTACAGAGCGGCAGGAGGCACTGAAGCTTTCTTT
j_call: TRBJ1-6; v_call: TRBV27; d_call: NA; clone_size: NA; cdr3_aa: CASSLSLVGGSPLHF; cdr3_nt: TGTGCCAGCAGTTTATCGTTGGTCGGGGGATCACCCCTCCACTTT
j_call: TRBJ2-2; v_call: TRBV2; d_call: NA; clone_size: few; cdr3_aa: CASSTHSLRNTGELFF; cdr3_nt: TGTGCCAGCAGTACCCATTCACTCCGAAACACCGGGGAGCTGTTTTTT
j_call: TRBJ2-1; v_call: TRBV4-2; d_call: TRBD1; clone_size: NA; cdr3_aa: CASSQVWQGAFNEQFF; cdr3_nt: TGTGCCAGCAGCCAAGTTTGGCAGGGGGCCTTCAATGAGCAGTTCTTC
j_call: TRBJ1-2; v_call: TRBV24-1; d_call: NA; clone_size: NA; cdr3_aa: CATSGESYGYTF; cdr3_nt: TGTGCCACCAGTGGAGAGAGCTATGGCTACACCTTC
j_call: TRBJ2-3; v_call: TRBV24-1; d_call: TRBD1; clone_size: NA; cdr3_aa: CATSDRSGTADTQYF; cdr3_nt: TGTGCCACCAGTGACCGTTCCGGGACAGCCGATACGCAGTATTTT
j_call: TRBJ1-2; v_call: TRBV15; d_call: TRBD1; clone_size: NA; cdr3_aa: CATSRDLDRDGYTF; cdr3_nt: TGTGCCACCAGCAGAGATCTCGACAGGGATGGCTACACCTTC
j_call: TRBJ2-1; v_call: TRBV7-8; d_call: TRBD2; clone_size: NA; cdr3_aa: CASSQVSGGGPYNEQFF; cdr3_nt: TGTGCCAGCAGCCAGGTGTCGGGGGGGGGCCCCTACAATGAGCAGTTCTTC
j_call: TRBJ2-2; v_call: TRBV3-1/TRBV3-2; d_call: TRBD2; clone_size: NA; cdr3_aa: CASSRLLAGGTGELFF; cdr3_nt: TGTGCCAGCAGCCGTCTACTAGCGGGGGGTACCGGGGAGCTGTTTTTT
j_call: TRBJ1-2; v_call: TRBV5-1; d_call: TRBD1; clone_size: NA; cdr3_aa: CASSLDPRGLNYGYTF; cdr3_nt: TGCGCCAGCAGCTTGGATCCCAGGGGGCTTAACTATGGCTACACCTTC
j_call: TRBJ2-3; v_call: TRBV7-6; d_call: TRBD2; clone_size: NA; cdr3_aa: CASSLGPRGGTDTQYF; cdr3_nt: TGTGCCAGCAGCTTAGGACCACGGGGGGGTACAGATACGCAGTATTTT
j_call: TRBJ1-4; v_call: TRBV10-3; d_call: NA; clone_size: once; cdr3_aa: CAISPHGSVNEKLFF; cdr3_nt: TGTGCCATCAGTCCCCACGGGTCTGTTAATGAAAAACTGTTTTTT
j_call: TRBJ2-1; v_call: TRBV15; d_call: TRBD2; clone_size: NA; cdr3_aa: CAASSDGTSGGLDEQFF; cdr3_nt: TGTGCCGCATCCTCTGATGGGACTAGCGGGGGGCTGGATGAGCAGTTCTTC
j_call: TRBJ1-6; v_call: TRBV12-3/TRBV12-4; d_call: TRBD1; clone_size: few; cdr3_aa: CASSRQGNSPLHF; cdr3_nt: TGTGCCAGCAGTCGACAGGGTAATTCACCCCTCCACTTT
j_call: TRBJ1-1; v_call: TRBV11-2; d_call: NA; clone_size: once; cdr3_aa: CASSPMTGPNTEAFF; cdr3_nt: TGTGCCAGCAGCCCCATGACAGGACCGAACACTGAAGCTTTCTTT
j_call: TRBJ1-1; v_call: TRBV5-1; d_call: TRBD1; clone_size: NA; cdr3_aa: CASSSTGFFTEAFF; cdr3_nt: TGCGCCAGCAGCTCGACAGGGTTCTTCACTGAAGCTTTCTTT
j_call: TRBJ1-1; v_call: TRBV4-1; d_call: TRBD1; clone_size: NA; cdr3_aa: CASSQVQGGWTEAFF; cdr3_nt: TGCGCCAGCAGCCAAGTACAGGGGGGTTGGACTGAAGCTTTCTTT
j_call: TRBJ1-4; v_call: TRBV27; d_call: NA; clone_size: few; cdr3_aa: CASSSRQTTNEKLFF; cdr3_nt: TGTGCCAGCAGTTCTCGACAGACAACTAATGAAAAACTGTTTTTT
j_call: TRBJ1-2; v_call: TRBV9; d_call: TRBD1; clone_size: NA; cdr3_aa: CASSVAQGRITF; cdr3_nt: TGTGCCAGCAGCGTAGCACAGGGGAGGATCACCTTC
j_call: TRBJ1-3; v_call: TRBV18; d_call: NA; clone_size: NA; cdr3_aa: CASSQSQRRGNTIYF; cdr3_nt: TGTGCCAGCTCACAGAGTCAGCGGAGAGGAAACACCATATATTTT
j_call: TRBJ2-1; v_call: TRBV29-1; d_call: TRBD2; clone_size: once; cdr3_aa: CSAEGTSGGATGEQFF; cdr3_nt: TGCAGCGCCGAGGGGACTAGCGGGGGGGCAACAGGTGAGCAGTTCTTC
j_call: TRBJ1-1; v_call: TRBV29-1; d_call: TRBD1; clone_size: NA; cdr3_aa: CSTWTGGTEAFF; cdr3_nt: TGCAGCACCTGGACAGGTGGAACTGAAGCTTTCTTT
j_call: TRBJ2-7; v_call: TRBV30; d_call: NA; clone_size: few; cdr3_aa: CAWSLVGAGGEQYF; cdr3_nt: TGTGCCTGGAGTCTGGTCGGGGCAGGGGGGGAGCAGTACTTC
j_call: TRBJ1-2; v_call: TRBV24-1; d_call: TRBD1; clone_size: NA; cdr3_aa: CATSDPASRPRDSVNYGYTF; cdr3_nt: TGTGCCACCAGTGATCCGGCGTCTCGGCCCCGGGACAGCGTTAACTATGGCTACACCTTC
j_call: TRBJ1-6; v_call: TRBV19; d_call: NA; clone_size: few; cdr3_aa: CASRTFGSPLHF; cdr3_nt: TGTGCCAGTAGGACATTTGGTTCACCCCTCCACTTT
j_call: TRBJ2-5; v_call: TRBV7-6; d_call: TRBD2; clone_size: once; cdr3_aa: CASSRGGVGETQYF; cdr3_nt: TGTGCCAGCAGCCGTGGGGGGGTAGGGGAGACCCAGTACTTC
j_call: TRBJ2-2; v_call: TRBV10-3; d_call: TRBD2; clone_size: NA; cdr3_aa: CAITRLAGVNTGELFF; cdr3_nt: TGTGCCATCACCCGACTAGCGGGGGTGAACACCGGGGAGCTGTTTTTT
j_call: TRBJ1-1; v_call: TRBV4-1; d_call: TRBD1; clone_size: NA; cdr3_aa: CASSQEIMTGAGNTEAFF; cdr3_nt: TGCGCCAGCAGCCAAGAGATCATGACAGGGGCGGGGAACACTGAAGCTTTCTTT
j_call: TRBJ2-1; v_call: TRBV29-1; d_call: NA; clone_size: once; cdr3_aa: CSVERDRTLGEQFF; cdr3_nt: TGCAGCGTTGAACGAGACAGGACACTCGGTGAGCAGTTCTTC
j_call: TRBJ1-3; v_call: TRBV30; d_call: NA; clone_size: NA; cdr3_aa: CAWSRDSGSGNTIYF; cdr3_nt: TGTGCCTGGAGTAGGGACTCAGGCTCTGGAAACACCATATATTTT
j_call: TRBJ1-2; v_call: TRBV7-3; d_call: NA; clone_size: many; cdr3_aa: CASSLSLSGYTF; cdr3_nt: TGTGCCAGCAGCCTTTCCCTCTCGGGCTACACCTTC